The 14 T cell receptor beta chains listed next were all sequenced from one sample in a study of T cell responses to AZD1222 COVID-19 vaccine (dated by TCRdb to the early 2020s). Library creation used the immunoSEQ multiplex PCR assay. TCRdb stores this immuneACCESS table with in-frame sequences only. Part of the clones is absent; in the studies checked, under half of the shortfall reflects unresolved V genes, and no reason is known for the rest. For this sample the table gives 100,000 to 150,000 clones, of which approximately 85% were detected only once. The ten biggest clones cover roughly 7.4% of the sample. The time point label, as the study defines it: baseline before first vaccination. The sequencing used peripheral blood, collected on day 0 of AZD1222 vaccination. These receptors all stem from an adult in good health.

This chain links TRBV5-5 with TRBJ2-7; possible D gene TRBD1, 6 bases. Per the germline V gene, CDR1 is SGHKS and CDR2 is YYEKEE (reference sequence). Trimming removed 4 bases at V and 3 bases at J, with 17 bases between. This CDR3 has 15 residues. The CDR3 coding sequence is TGTGCCAGCAGCGTACAGGGTCTGGGGAACTACGAGCAGTACTTC. Encoded protein: CASSVQGLGNYEQYF.

The chain's CDR3 is CASRQGVTGELFF. The CDR3 region has the DNA TGTGCCAGCAGACAGGGTGTCACCGGGGAGCTGTTTTTT. V and J are TRBV7-2 and TRBJ2-2, with TRBD1 as a possible D gene (6 bases). CDR3 length equals 13 residues. Germline assignment: CDR1 SGHTA and CDR2 FQGNSA. The ends were cut back, 6 bases at V and 4 bases at J, with 9 bases in the middle.

DNA of the CDR3: TGTGCCATCAGTCCCCGGGACACTGACAATGAGCAGTTCTTC. Its protein product is CAISPRDTDNEQFF. The V and J genes are TRBV10-3 and TRBJ2-1, with D possibly TRBD1 on 6 matching bases. V lost 5 bases and J 5 bases, leaving 13 bases between the germline ends. This CDR3 is built from 14 residues. Germline V gene data show CDR1 as ENHRY and CDR2 as SYGVKD.

Details on this clone: One end of the junction is discordant with germline, which a read error may explain. The rearrangement links TRBV5-6 to TRBJ1-2; no firm D call. The germline V gene has CDR1 SGHDT and CDR2 YYEEEE. The CDR3 has 11 amino acids. The CDR3 loop reads CASSLLGPLSF. In nucleotides, the CDR3 is TGTGCCAGCAGCTTGTTGGGCCCCCTGTCCTTC.

The sample holds a few counts of this clone. The rearrangement joins TRBV3-1 (or the pseudogene TRBV3-2) to TRBJ1-3, with D maybe TRBD1 (6 bases). This CDR3 comprises 17 residues. The germline gives CDR1 LGHDT, CDR2 YNNKEL (reference sequence). Trimming took off 1 base at V and 3 bases at J, with 16 bases between the two ends. The CDR3: CASSQVGGGARGNTIYF. CDR3 DNA sequence: TGTGCCAGCAGCCAAGTCGGCGGGGGGGCGCGTGGAAACACCATATATTTT.

The chain employs TRBV5-5 and TRBJ1-3; tentative D call: TRBD1 (5 bases). V lost 4 bases to trimming and J lost 4 bases, with 15 bases between them. The CDR3 spans 15 residues. CDR1 SGHKS and CDR2 YYEKEE come from the germline V gene (reference sequence). The CDR3 sequence: CASSRGTPAGNTIYF. CDR3 bases: TGTGCCAGCAGCCGGGGGACCCCGGCGGGAAACACCATATATTTT.

This clone is a singleton in its sample. This chain joins TRBV7-6 and TRBJ2-2; TRBD2 matches at 9 bases. The CDR3 spans 18 residues. The V gene's germline CDR1 is SGHVS and CDR2 FNYEAQ. V trimming: 2 bases; J trimming: 0 bases; junction bases outside the gene matches: 7. CDR3 amino acids: CASSLTSSSGANTGELFF. CDR3 in DNA: TGTGCCAGCAGCTTAACTTCGTCTAGCGGGGCGAACACCGGGGAGCTGTTTTTT.

The chain carries TRBV30 and TRBJ2-7; the D gene is possibly TRBD2 (6 bases). Germline values: CDR1 GTSNPN, CDR2 SVGIG (reference sequence). The CDR3 has 14 amino acids. The germline V and J ends were trimmed by 4 bases and 2 bases, with 15 bases remaining between them. CDR3: CAWTVGDFAYEQYF. The CDR3 DNA is TGTGCCTGGACCGTGGGGGACTTTGCCTACGAGCAGTACTTC.

The chain combines TRBV15 with TRBJ2-5; 8 positions agree with TRBD2. The V segment lost 0 bases and the J segment 3 bases; nucleotides outside the gene matches: 3. Germline lookup yields CDR1 LNHNV and CDR2 YYDKDF (reference sequence). The CDR3 covers 15 residues. Here the CDR3 DNA reads TGTGCCACCAGCAGAGAGGGGACTAGGGAAGAGACCCAGTACTTC. Translated, it gives CATSREGTREETQYF.

The chain carries TRBV5-6 and TRBJ1-2, with D maybe TRBD1 (6 bases). The CDR3 runs 15 residues. With 4 bases removed from V and 5 bases from J, the gap between germline ends came to 18 bases. Germline V gene sequence: CDR1 SGHDT, CDR2 YYEEEE. CDR3 nucleotide sequence: TGTGCCAGCAGCCAACCCGGGGGCAGGGGATATGGCTACACCTTC. Amino acids: CASSQPGGRGYGYTF.

This clone appeared once. The rearrangement links TRBV19 to TRBJ2-3, with D possibly matching TRBD2 (7 bases). Germline CDR1 LNHDA, CDR2 SQIVND (reference sequence). This CDR3 contains 15 residues. Trimming stripped 7 bases from V and 5 bases from J, with 19 bases between. CDR3 bases: TGTGCCAGTAATACCCTAGGGGGGGGACGAGATACGCAGTATTTT. It encodes CASNTLGGGRDTQYF.

The rearrangement joins TRBV28 to TRBJ1-5, with D uncertain. Germline V CDR1 and CDR2: MDHEN, SYDVKM. This CDR3 spans 12 amino acids. The V end lost 4 bases, the J end lost 9 bases, and 10 bases lay between the germline ends. The CDR3 DNA is TGTGCCAGCAGTTCGCAACAGAGGCCCCAGCATTTT. As protein: CASSSQQRPQHF.

The chain couples TRBV27 to TRBJ1-6, with 9 bases fitting TRBD1. The CDR3 has 17 amino acids. Losses at the gene ends were 2 bases for V and 2 bases for J; bases not matched to a gene: 4. Germline V gives CDR1 MNHEY, CDR2 SMNVEV (reference sequence). In DNA, the CDR3 is TGTGCCAGCAGTTTAGGAGGGACAGGGACCTATAATTCACCCCTCCACTTT. This sequence encodes CASSLGGTGTYNSPLHF.

This clone was seen once. J is TRBJ1-5 and V is TRBV13; D is unresolved. Trimming took off 0 bases at V and 4 bases at J, with 7 bases between the two ends. This CDR3 is 14 amino acids long. Germline CDR1 is PRHDT and CDR2 is FYEKMQ (reference sequence). CDR3 region: CASSLGQSNQPQHF. As DNA, the CDR3 is TGTGCCAGCAGCTTAGGACAGAGTAATCAGCCCCAGCATTTT.